Following are 20 T cell receptor beta chains from one sample sequenced in a study of technical replicates of blood from a handful of donors listed by TCRdb under 2017. Library preparation used the immunoSEQ multiplex PCR assay. Here the immuneACCESS table is served through TCRdb, limited to in-frame sequences with V and J called. Missing clones are a known gap in these copies; in checked studies unresolved V genes cover under half, and the rest lacks a known reason. Across this sample there are under 15,000 clones, with around 95% seen only once. The top ten clonotypes cover over 5.5% of the sample. Sequenced sample: PBMCs. The receptors originated from a human donor in good health.

The V gene is TRBV5-1, the J gene TRBJ1-4; 7 nucleotides match TRBD1. CDR3 length: 17 amino acids. The trim removed 6 bases at V and 5 bases at J, leaving 16 bases unmatched. Germline lookup yields CDR1 SGHRS and CDR2 YFSETQ. Here the CDR3 reads CASKLRITGDSNEKLFF. CDR3 in DNA: TGCGCCAGCAAGCTAAGAATTACAGGGGACTCGAATGAAAAACTGTTTTTT. The entire variable domain, with the rest obtained from reference TRBV5-1 and TRBJ1-4, is as follows: KAGVTQTPRYLIKTRGQQVTLSCSPISGHRSVSWYQQTPGQGLQFLFEYFSETQRNKGNFPGRFSGRQFSNSRSEMNVSTLELGDSALYLCASKLRITGDSNEKLFFGSGTQLSVL.

This rearrangement joins TRBV28 to TRBJ1-4; maybe TRBD1 (5 bases). Trimming shortened V by 7 bases and J by 6 bases, and 18 bases separated the two germline ends. The length of the CDR3 is 15 residues. Per germline, CDR1 MDHEN and CDR2 SYDVKM. The CDR3 is CASTVGGTMYEKLFF. The CDR3 DNA reads as TGTGCCAGCACCGTTGGGGGGACTATGTATGAAAAACTGTTTTTT.

This clone has a handful of counts. V usage is TRBV7-7 and J usage is TRBJ1-1; 8 positions match TRBD1. V lost 5 bases to trimming and J lost 6 bases; unmatched junction nucleotides: 8. Germline loops: CDR1 SSHAT, CDR2 FNYEAQ (reference sequence). The CDR3 runs to 14 residues. CDR3 DNA sequence: TGTGCCAGCAGCCCCACAGGGGGGGAGGCTGAAGCTTTCTTT. As protein: CASSPTGGEAEAFF.

This chain links TRBV2 with TRBJ2-7, with TRBD2 matching 11 bases. The CDR3 is 14 residues long. J was trimmed by 0 bases and V by 5 bases; bases with no gene match: 0. Germline CDR1 and CDR2: SNHLY and FYNNEI. The CDR3 protein is CASSTSGSSYEQYF. CDR3 nucleotide sequence: TGTGCCAGCAGTACTAGCGGGAGCTCCTACGAGCAGTACTTC.

The V call is TRBV19, the J call TRBJ2-3, with D possibly matching TRBD2 (6 bases). The CDR3 is 16 amino acids. Per the germline V gene, CDR1 is LNHDA and CDR2 is SQIVND (reference sequence). V lost 0 bases, J lost 5 bases, and 15 bases lay in between. The DNA of the CDR3 is TGTGCCAGTAGTATAGATCGTCCGGGAGACGGAGATACGCAGTATTTT. It translates to CASSIDRPGDGDTQYF.

This chain joins TRBV5-1 and TRBJ2-7; no firm D call. From germline, CDR1 is SGHRS and CDR2 YFSETQ. The CDR3 loop spans 15 amino acids. V was pared by 0 bases and J by 6 bases, with 16 bases between. The CDR3 DNA reads TGCGCCAGCAGCTTGGACGTCTCCTCTGGCCCCGAGCAGTACTTC. Its protein product is CASSLDVSSGPEQYF.

The gene calls are TRBV30 and TRBJ2-5, with 11 bases fitting TRBD2. The ends lost 6 bases at V and 1 base at J; junction bases unmatched: 7. The CDR3 loop spans 15 amino acids. Germline V gives CDR1 GTSNPN, CDR2 SVGIG (reference sequence). The CDR3 loop is CACRTSGLLQETQYF. In nucleotides, the CDR3 is TGTGCCTGCAGGACTAGCGGGTTACTCCAAGAGACCCAGTACTTC.

The genes are TRBV5-1 and TRBJ2-5, with 8 bases matching TRBD1. The CDR3 contains 13 residues. CDR1 and CDR2 (germline): SGHRS, YFSETQ. With 3 bases clipped from V and 2 bases from J, the junction kept 0 bases outside the gene matches. This CDR3 is CASSYRGQETQYF. In nucleotides, the CDR3 is TGCGCCAGCAGCTACAGGGGGCAAGAGACCCAGTACTTC.

This sequence joins TRBV9 and TRBJ1-2; no clear D. From germline, CDR1 is SGDLS and CDR2 YYNGEE. V lost 4 bases and J lost 3, with 10 bases in between. The CDR3 extends over 13 amino acids. The CDR3 DNA follows: TGTGCCAGCAGCCCTCTCGCGGACTATGGCTACACCTTC. Residues: CASSPLADYGYTF.

The CDR3 DNA reads as TGTGCCAGCAGGCCATCTAGCGGAAATACCTACGAGCAGTACTTC. This encodes CASRPSSGNTYEQYF. The chain uses TRBV28 and TRBJ2-7; 7 positions agree with TRBD2. The trim removed 6 bases at V and 2 bases at J, leaving 10 bases unmatched. The CDR3 contains 15 residues. In germline, CDR1 is MDHEN, CDR2 SYDVKM.

The chain recombines TRBV19 with TRBJ2-3, with 7 bases lining up with TRBD2. This CDR3 contains 17 residues. V was clipped by 4 bases and J by 2 bases; unmatched bases: 12. The germline CDR1 and CDR2 sequences are LNHDA and SQIVND (reference sequence). The CDR3 DNA follows: TGTGCCAGTAGTACCATCCCTGGCCGGGGGGACACAGATACGCAGTATTTT. This codes for CASSTIPGRGDTDTQYF.

The chain combines TRBV19 with TRBJ1-3; D may be TRBD1 (5 bases). V lost 6 bases and J lost 0, with 9 bases in between. CDR3 length: 14 amino acids. The germline gives CDR1 LNHDA, CDR2 SQIVND (reference sequence). As DNA, the CDR3 is TGTGCCAGTAGCACAGGCTACTCTGGAAACACCATATATTTT. It specifies CASSTGYSGNTIYF.

In nucleotides, the CDR3 is TGTGCCAGCAGCGTAGTCGACAGGGGCGGGGAGCAGTACTTC. It specifies CASSVVDRGGEQYF. This sequence joins TRBV9 and TRBJ2-7, with 8 bases aligning to TRBD1. The junction had 6 bases not matched to a gene; V was cut back by 0 bases and J by 7 bases. The germline V gene has CDR1 SGDLS and CDR2 YYNGEE. The CDR3 is made up of 14 amino acids. Drawing the rest from reference TRBV9 and TRBJ2-7, the complete variable domain is DSGVTQTPKHLITATGQRVTLRCSPRSGDLSVYWYQQSLDQGLQFLIQYYNGEERAKGNILERFSAQQFPDLHSELNLSSLELGDSALYFCASSVVDRGGEQYFGPGTRLTVT.

This chain links TRBV19 with TRBJ2-7; TRBD1 matches at 9 bases. This CDR3 contains 16 residues. Germline V CDR1 and CDR2: LNHDA, SQIVND (reference sequence). Trimming took 9 bases from V and 2 from J; bases not matched to a gene: 14. Written as DNA, the CDR3 is TGTGCCAGCGCAACATTTGGACAGGGGAATACCTACGAGCAGTACTTC. Translated: CASATFGQGNTYEQYF. Filled out from reference TRBV19 and TRBJ2-7, the complete variable domain reads DGGITQSPKYLFRKEGQNVTLSCEQNLNHDAMYWYRQDPGQGLRLIYYSQIVNDFQKGDIAEGYSVSREKKESFPLTVTSAQKNPTAFYLCASATFGQGNTYEQYFGPGTRLTVT.

The chain has TRBV5-1 and TRBJ2-6; 7 bases match TRBD1. In germline, CDR1 is SGHRS, CDR2 YFSETQ. This CDR3 spans 14 amino acids. V lost 3 bases to trimming and J lost 9 bases; unmatched junction nucleotides: 6. Here the CDR3 reads CASSSSGTVNVLTF. CDR3 sequence (DNA): TGCGCCAGCAGCTCGTCCGGGACAGTCAACGTCCTGACTTTC. Full variable domain (outside the CDR3, taken from reference TRBV5-1 and TRBJ2-6): KAGVTQTPRYLIKTRGQQVTLSCSPISGHRSVSWYQQTPGQGLQFLFEYFSETQRNKGNFPGRFSGRQFSNSRSEMNVSTLELGDSALYLCASSSSGTVNVLTFGAGSRLTVL.

This clone was seen just once. This sequence joins TRBV18 and TRBJ2-7, with D possibly matching TRBD2 (6 bases). The CDR3 covers 12 residues. Trimming shortened V by 5 bases and J by 6 bases, and 11 bases separated the two germline ends. The germline gives CDR1 KGHSH, CDR2 LQKENI. CDR3 protein: CASSTREPEQYF. The CDR3, as DNA: TGTGCCAGCTCAACCCGGGAGCCCGAGCAGTACTTC.

The chain carries TRBV5-1 and TRBJ2-3; TRBD2 matches at 14 bases. CDR3 length equals 19 residues. J gave up 0 bases and V 3 bases, and 9 bases lay outside the gene matches. Germline V CDR1 and CDR2: SGHRS, YFSETQ. As DNA, the CDR3 is TGCGCCAGCAGCTCCTTGACTAGCGGGAGGGGCTATAGCACAGATACGCAGTATTTT. It yields the protein CASSSLTSGRGYSTDTQYF. The whole variable domain, filled in from reference TRBV5-1 and TRBJ2-3, reads KAGVTQTPRYLIKTRGQQVTLSCSPISGHRSVSWYQQTPGQGLQFLFEYFSETQRNKGNFPGRFSGRQFSNSRSEMNVSTLELGDSALYLCASSSLTSGRGYSTDTQYFGPGTRLTVL.

The chain recombines TRBV19 with TRBJ2-1, with D perhaps TRBD1 (5 bases). The CDR3 spans 15 residues. CDR1 is LNHDA and CDR2 is SQIVND in the germline V gene (reference sequence). Trimming pared 7 bases from V and 4 bases from J, leaving 17 bases between. The CDR3 sequence: CASTPSSKGYNEQFF. The CDR3 nucleotides are TGTGCCAGTACCCCTTCATCCAAGGGGTACAATGAGCAGTTCTTC.

The genes are TRBV6-6 and TRBJ2-7, with 10 bases aligning to TRBD2. From germline, CDR1 is MNHNY and CDR2 SVGAGI (reference sequence). The CDR3 contains 15 residues. Trimming took 6 bases from V and 3 from J; bases not matched to a gene: 8. CDR3 sequence reads: CASRDLAGAIYEQYF. CDR3 coding DNA: TGTGCCAGCAGAGACCTAGCGGGAGCTATCTACGAGCAGTACTTC.

This clone came up once. The gene calls are TRBV19 and TRBJ2-2; 13 nucleotides agree with TRBD2. The germline gives CDR1 LNHDA, CDR2 SQIVND (reference sequence). There are 18 residues in the CDR3. The trim removed 7 bases at V and 5 bases at J, leaving 13 bases unmatched. Written as DNA, the CDR3 is TGTGCCAGTACCCGACTAGCGGGAGGAGAAGGTAGTACCGGGGAGCTGTTTTTT. This gives the protein CASTRLAGGEGSTGELFF.